The subject of this entry is one TCR beta chain. The data originate from a study of OX40 agonist ivuxolimab in advanced cancers. Clones were read by immunoSEQ multiplex PCR, and TCRdb kept only the in-frame ones, dropping some. The top ten hold less than 0.4% of the sample, which has roughly 80,000 clones, more than 75% seen once. The CDR3 covers 11 residues. The trim removed 8 bases at V and 5 bases at J, leaving 2 bases unmatched. From germline, CDR1 is SNHLY and CDR2 FYNNEI. This TCR was recovered from an adult with an advanced solid tumor such as melanoma, head and neck, liver or kidney cancer. The chain combines TRBV2 with TRBJ2-5; 7 bases are shared with TRBD2. Source: CD4+ or CD8+ T cells sorted from blood, taken in a trial of the OX40 agonist ivuxolimab. CDR3: CASGRGETQYF. The CDR3 region has the DNA TGTGCCAGCGGGCGGGGGGAGACCCAGTACTTC.